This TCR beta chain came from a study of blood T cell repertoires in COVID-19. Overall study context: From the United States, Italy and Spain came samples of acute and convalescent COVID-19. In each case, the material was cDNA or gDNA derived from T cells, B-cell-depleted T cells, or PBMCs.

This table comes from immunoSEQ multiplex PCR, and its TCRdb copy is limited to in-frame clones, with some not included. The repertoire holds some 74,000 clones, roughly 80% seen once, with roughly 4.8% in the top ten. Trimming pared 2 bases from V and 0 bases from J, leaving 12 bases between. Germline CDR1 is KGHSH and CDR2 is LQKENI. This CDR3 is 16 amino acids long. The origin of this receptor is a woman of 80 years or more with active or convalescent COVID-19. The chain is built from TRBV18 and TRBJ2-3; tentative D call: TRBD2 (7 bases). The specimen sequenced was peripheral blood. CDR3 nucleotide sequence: TGTGCCAGCTCACCAAGGCGGGGGCTAAGCACAGATACGCAGTATTTT. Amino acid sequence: CASSPRRGLSTDTQYF.